What follows are 22 T cell receptor beta chains derived from one specimen sequenced in a study of cytotoxic CD8 clonotypes in ibrutinib-treated CLL. The repertoire was sequenced with immunoSEQ multiplex PCR; TCRdb's copy has only in-frame clones and lacks some. This table holds about 58,000 clones, 71% found once. The sequencing used PBMCs, collected after 12 months of ibrutinib treatment. These receptor sequences come from a human donor with chronic lymphocytic leukemia.

The V and J genes are TRBV5-1 and TRBJ2-3; 11 nucleotides line up with TRBD2. The CDR3 is 17 residues long. Unmatched junction bases numbered 7, after V lost 0 bases and J lost 4 bases. Germline CDR1 is SGHRS and CDR2 is YFSETQ. CDR3 nucleotide sequence: TGCGCCAGCAGCTTGGTGCTAGCGGGAGGCGGGGCAGATACGCAGTATTTT. As protein: CASSLVLAGGGADTQYF. Using reference TRBV5-1 and TRBJ2-3 for the parts outside the CDR3, the full variable domain is KAGVTQTPRYLIKTRGQQVTLSCSPISGHRSVSWYQQTPGQGLQFLFEYFSETQRNKGNFPGRFSGRQFSNSRSEMNVSTLELGDSALYLCASSLVLAGGGADTQYFGPGTRLTVL.

This rearrangement joins TRBV25-1 to TRBJ2-1; no firm D call. Germline CDR1 is MGHDK and CDR2 is SYGVNS. CDR3 length: 13 amino acids. Trimming removed 2 bases from V and 9 bases from J, with 11 bases in between. CDR3 loop: CASSERPNSEQFF. The CDR3, as DNA: TGTGCCAGCAGTGAACGACCCAATAGTGAGCAGTTCTTC.

This clone is a singleton in its sample. This sequence joins TRBV7-2 and TRBJ2-7, with D perhaps assigned TRBD1 or TRBD2 (5 bases each). This CDR3 comprises 15 residues. Per germline, CDR1 SGHTA and CDR2 FQGNSA. The ends were cut back, 5 bases at V and 3 bases at J, with 17 bases in the middle. The chain's CDR3 is CASSPYPGPNYEQYF. CDR3 DNA sequence: TGTGCCAGCAGCCCATACCCGGGACCGAACTACGAGCAGTACTTC.

J is TRBJ1-5 and V is TRBV7-9; 7 positions match TRBD1. Germline values: CDR1 SEHNR, CDR2 FQNEAQ (reference sequence). This CDR3 is built from 14 residues. Trimming at V came to 5 bases and at J to 3 bases, leaving 4 bases not matched to a gene. The CDR3: CASSPTGINQPQHF. CDR3 nucleotide sequence: TGTGCCAGCAGCCCGACAGGGATCAATCAGCCCCAGCATTTT.

The rearrangement links TRBV2 to TRBJ2-7; D perhaps matches TRBD1 (5 bases). V was trimmed by 6 bases and J by 4 bases, leaving 7 bases between them. This CDR3 contains 11 residues. CDR1 SNHLY and CDR2 FYNNEI come from the germline V gene. Here the CDR3 DNA reads TGTGCCAGCAGGGGGCAGTACGAGCAGTACTTC. As protein: CASRGQYEQYF.

The chain links TRBV7-2 to TRBJ2-7, with TRBD2 identical over 7 bases. The CDR3 is made up of 19 amino acids. The germline gives CDR1 SGHTA, CDR2 FQGNSA. Trimming removed 0 bases from V and 5 bases from J; junction bases left unmatched: 19. The CDR3 is CASSLASSGAWGRVHEQYF. The CDR3 DNA sequence: TGTGCCAGCAGCTTAGCATCAAGCGGGGCTTGGGGTAGAGTACACGAGCAGTACTTC. Combining the CDR3 with reference TRBV7-2 and TRBJ2-7 gives the whole variable domain GAGVSQSPSNKVTEKGKDVELRCDPISGHTALYWYRQSLGQGLEFLIYFQGNSAPDKSGLPSDRFSAERTGGSVSTLTIQRTQQEDSAVYLCASSLASSGAWGRVHEQYFGPGTRLTVT.

The V and J genes are TRBV7-8 and TRBJ1-2; no definite D call. V was trimmed by 5 bases and J by 0 bases, leaving 13 bases between them. This CDR3 comprises 15 residues. Looked up from germline, CDR1 is SGHVS and CDR2 is FQNEAQ. The CDR3 coding sequence is TGTGCCAGCAGCCCTAAAGAGGAAGCTAACTATGGCTACACCTTC. Translating it yields CASSPKEEANYGYTF.

CDR3 in DNA: TGTGCCATCAGTGACGCCAGGACAAACACCGGGGAGCTGTTTTTT. Translation gives CAISDARTNTGELFF. The chain uses TRBV10-3 and TRBJ2-2, with a weak D call TRBD1 (5 bases). CDR3 size: 15 residues. From germline, CDR1 is ENHRY and CDR2 SYGVKD. The V end lost 3 bases, the J end lost 2 bases, and 10 bases lay between the germline ends.

The chain employs TRBV4-1 and TRBJ2-1, with D unresolved. The germline V and J ends were trimmed by 1 base and 3 bases, with 10 bases remaining between them. The CDR3 covers 15 residues. Germline lookup yields CDR1 MGHRA and CDR2 YSYEKL. The CDR3 bases are TGCGCCAGCAGCCAAGCCCAGTCAGACTACAATGAGCAGTTCTTC. Protein product: CASSQAQSDYNEQFF.

The V and J genes are TRBV29-1 and TRBJ2-3; unclear D gene. Germline V gene data show CDR1 as SQVTM and CDR2 as ANQGSEA. The length of the CDR3 is 13 residues. V lost 0 bases to trimming and J lost 0 bases, with 4 bases between them. Written as DNA, the CDR3 is TGCAGCGTTGAAGATCCTAGCACAGATACGCAGTATTTT. It translates to CSVEDPSTDTQYF.

The V call is TRBV5-6, the J call TRBJ2-4, with D possibly being TRBD2 (5 bases). The germline V and J ends were trimmed by 2 bases and 5 bases, with 20 bases remaining between them. Germline-derived CDR1 and CDR2 are SGHDT and YYEEEE. This CDR3 has 17 residues. The CDR3 bases are TGTGCCAGCAGCTTATTGGTGGAGGTACCAGTGCAAAACATTCAGTACTTC. The encoded protein is CASSLLVEVPVQNIQYF.

This chain joins TRBV6-1 and TRBJ2-3; possibly TRBD2 for D (5 bases). Trimming left V 4 bases short and J 14 bases short, with 10 bases between. The CDR3 extends over 10 amino acids. CDR1 is MNHNS and CDR2 is SASEGT in the germline V gene. CDR3 bases: TGTGCCAGCAGTGGAGGGCATAGGTATTTT. Translation gives CASSGGHRYF.

The chain recombines TRBV6-6 with TRBJ2-7; TRBD2 matches at 13 bases. The CDR3 has 15 residues. V was clipped by 6 bases and J by 4 bases; unmatched bases: 6. Per the germline V gene, CDR1 is MNHNY and CDR2 is SVGAGI (reference sequence). This CDR3 is CASRPGLAGVYEQYF. The CDR3 nucleotides are TGTGCCAGCAGACCCGGACTAGCGGGAGTATACGAGCAGTACTTC.

CDR3 region: CASSQDSSTDTQYF. CDR3 nucleotide sequence: TGCGCCAGCAGCCAGGACAGTAGCACAGATACGCAGTATTTT. The chain recombines TRBV4-1 with TRBJ2-3, with D possibly matching TRBD1 (6 bases). With 3 bases removed from V and 0 bases from J, the gap between germline ends came to 7 bases. The germline CDR1 and CDR2 sequences are MGHRA and YSYEKL. The CDR3 length is 14 residues.

The chain links TRBV28 to TRBJ2-7; tentatively, D is TRBD1 or TRBD2 (5 bases each). CDR1 and CDR2 from the germline V gene are MDHEN and SYDVKM. Trimming shortened V by 5 bases and J by 1 base, and 18 bases separated the two germline ends. This CDR3 has 16 residues. The DNA of the CDR3 is TGTGCCAGCAGTCCCGCTGGGACCCCGTTTTCCTACGAGCAGTACTTC. Its protein product is CASSPAGTPFSYEQYF.

This clone has only a few counts. This rearrangement joins TRBV18 to TRBJ1-2, with D hard to call. CDR1 KGHSH and CDR2 LQKENI come from the germline V gene. The V end lost 3 bases, the J end lost 8 bases, and 10 bases lay between the germline ends. The CDR3 length is 12 residues. DNA of the CDR3: TGTGCCAGCTCACCGAACACGGGGGGCTACACCTTC. Amino acids: CASSPNTGGYTF.

The chain joins TRBV5-1 to TRBJ1-1; D ambiguous. Between the trimmed V and J ends, which lost 0 bases and 1 base, there was a span of 4 bases. Per the germline V gene, CDR1 is SGHRS and CDR2 is YFSETQ. This CDR3 region has 13 residues. This CDR3 reads CASSLVRNTEAFF. The CDR3 region has the DNA TGCGCCAGCAGCTTGGTTAGGAACACTGAAGCTTTCTTT.

The chain uses TRBV29-1 and TRBJ1-3, with TRBD1 matching 7 bases. Germline CDR1 reads SQVTM; CDR2 reads ANQGSEA. V lost 6 bases and J lost 0; bases outside the gene matches: 2. CDR3 size: 13 residues. The chain's CDR3 is CSVGQSSGNTIYF. CDR3 nucleotides: TGCAGCGTGGGACAGAGCTCTGGAAACACCATATATTTT.

The genes are TRBV23-1 and TRBJ2-7; 7 bases fit TRBD1. TRBV23-1 is assigned to the ORF class and has an uncertain function. Trimming cost V 0 bases and J 1 base; bases outside gene matches: 3. This CDR3 is built from 15 residues. The DNA of the CDR3 is TGCGCCAGCAGTCAATCTCGGGACAGATCCTACGAGCAGTACTTC. Protein product: CASSQSRDRSYEQYF.

This clone turned up a few times. The chain joins TRBV5-1 to TRBJ1-5; maybe TRBD1 (5 bases). V lost 4 bases, J lost 3 bases, and 11 bases lay in between. This CDR3 is built from 14 residues. CDR1 and CDR2 from the germline V gene are SGHRS and YFSETQ. CDR3 loop: CASSVAGFNQPQHF. DNA for the CDR3: TGCGCCAGCAGCGTGGCAGGGTTCAATCAGCCCCAGCATTTT.

This clone was seen a few times. The genes are TRBV29-1 and TRBJ2-7; D is uncertain. From germline, CDR1 is SQVTM and CDR2 ANQGSEA. CDR3 length: 14 residues. As DNA, the CDR3 is TGCAGTGCGCCCGGTAGGGAACCACCCTACGAGCAGTACTTC. Translating gives CSAPGREPPYEQYF.

This chain uses TRBV5-6 with TRBJ2-7; 9 nucleotides line up with TRBD1. V shed 4 bases and J 2 bases; nucleotides not matched to a gene: 4. The CDR3 has 14 residues. Germline CDR1 SGHDT, CDR2 YYEEEE. CDR3 coding DNA: TGTGCCAGCAGCCGGGGACAGGGCGCCTACGAGCAGTACTTC. Protein product: CASSRGQGAYEQYF.